This is a list of T cell receptor beta chains from one sample in a study of blood T cells in healthy people across ages. In TCRdb, the 5' RACE reads were re-called with MiXCR into one record per CDR3 protein. The sample yields hundreds of thousands of distinct CDR3 sequences, around 21% seen once. The material sequenced was blood. Receptor source: an older man in good health. CDR3s include the opening cysteine and the closing phenylalanine or tryptophan. A D gene is named only where the DNA matches it firmly. Part of the rows lack a size; the others show once, few, many or a class for expanded clones.

clone_size	v_call	d_call	j_call	cdr3_aa	cdr3_nt
few	TRBV20-1	NA	TRBJ2-5	CSARDRGGWVETQYF	TGCAGTGCTAGAGACAGGGGCGGTTGGGTAGAGACCCAGTACTTC
NA	TRBV20-1	NA	TRBJ1-2	CSARDRQTHGYTF	TGCAGTGCTAGAGATAGACAGACGCATGGCTACACCTTC
NA	TRBV21-1	NA	TRBJ2-1	CASSKEGTSGFKVSYNEQFF	TGTGCCAGCAGCAAAGAAGGGACTAGCGGATTTAAAGTCTCCTACAATGAGCAGTTCTTC
few	TRBV4-2	TRBD2	TRBJ2-6	CASSQARGSGSSGANVLTF	TGTGCCAGCAGCCAAGCGAGGGGTAGCGGGAGCTCTGGGGCCAACGTCCTGACTTTC
NA	TRBV20-1	TRBD2	TRBJ2-1	CSARDSTSGDREQFF	TGCAGTGCTAGAGATTCTACTAGCGGGGATCGGGAGCAGTTCTTC
few	TRBV15	NA	TRBJ1-2	CATSRGQGLGYTF	TGTGCCACCAGCAGAGGCCAGGGATTGGGCTACACCTTC
few	TRBV29-1	TRBD1	TRBJ2-1	CSVVGTGGAGDEQFF	TGCAGCGTTGTTGGGACAGGGGGCGCGGGCGATGAGCAGTTCTTC
few	TRBV2	NA	TRBJ1-1	CASYHRAGVATEAFF	TGTGCCAGCTACCACAGGGCCGGGGTTGCAACTGAAGCTTTCTTT
NA	TRBV5-1	TRBD1	TRBJ1-1	CASSLSGGVSEAFF	TGCGCCAGCAGCTTGTCAGGGGGGGTTTCTGAAGCTTTCTTT
many	TRBV5-5	TRBD1	TRBJ2-4	CASSPPYRGANIQYF	TGTGCCAGCAGCCCACCCTACAGGGGGGCTAACATTCAGTACTTC
few	TRBV28	NA	TRBJ2-6	CASRSSRGIGANVLTF	TGTGCCAGCCGATCCTCCAGGGGAATTGGGGCCAACGTCCTGACTTTC
NA	TRBV7-8	NA	TRBJ2-7	CASRSGVGVTYEQYF	TGTGCCAGCAGGTCGGGTGTGGGGGTGACCTACGAGCAGTACTTC
NA	TRBV12-3/TRBV12-4	TRBD1	TRBJ2-3	CASRITGGTDTQYF	TGTGCCAGCAGAATTACAGGGGGCACAGATACGCAGTATTTT
NA	TRBV19	TRBD2	TRBJ2-2	CASMEGGSTGELFF	TGTGCCAGTATGGAGGGAGGGAGCACCGGGGAGCTGTTTTTT
many	TRBV12-3/TRBV12-4	TRBD2	TRBJ2-7	CASSLDVWLAGVDTYEQYF	TGTGCCAGCAGTTTAGATGTCTGGTTAGCGGGAGTTGATACGTACGAGCAGTACTTC
NA	TRBV3-1	TRBD2	TRBJ2-1	CASSHSWGLAGNEQFF	TGTGCCAGCAGCCATAGCTGGGGACTAGCGGGCAATGAGCAGTTCTTC
many	TRBV20-1	TRBD1	TRBJ1-2	CSAADRGGYGYTF	TGCAGTGCTGCCGACAGGGGGGGCTATGGCTACACCTTC
once	TRBV27	TRBD1	TRBJ1-2	CASSDRQGFDGYTF	TGTGCCAGCAGTGACCGACAGGGTTTCGATGGCTACACCTTC
NA	TRBV12-3/TRBV12-4	TRBD1	TRBJ2-3	CASSLYSGTGVTDAQYF	TGTGCCAGCAGTCTCTACTCCGGGACAGGGGTTACAGATGCGCAGTATTTT
few	TRBV20-1	TRBD1	TRBJ2-5	CSARDSGTGQETQYF	TGCAGTGCTAGAGACTCCGGGACAGGGCAAGAGACCCAGTACTTC
few	TRBV15	TRBD1	TRBJ2-1	CATSRGQEPYNEQFF	TGTGCCACCAGCAGGGGACAGGAACCCTACAATGAGCAGTTCTTC
few	TRBV27	NA	TRBJ2-5	CASSWDGGETQYF	TGTGCCAGCAGTTGGGATGGGGGAGAGACCCAGTACTTC
NA	TRBV5-1	TRBD1	TRBJ1-2	CASSLAPRQGDKKDGYTF	TGCGCCAGCAGCTTGGCCCCGAGACAGGGGGATAAAAAGGATGGCTACACCTTC
NA	TRBV27	NA	TRBJ2-1	CASSFSPLNEQFF	TGTGCCAGCAGTTTTTCCCCTCTCAATGAGCAGTTCTTC
NA	TRBV18	TRBD1	TRBJ2-3	CASSPTFRDRGTDTQYF	TGTGCCAGCTCACCTACGTTCCGGGACAGGGGTACAGATACGCAGTATTTT
few	TRBV5-1	NA	TRBJ2-2	CASSEISYQAGELFF	TGCGCCAGCAGCGAAATTTCGTATCAGGCCGGGGAGCTGTTTTTT
few	TRBV20-1	TRBD2	TRBJ2-1	CSPRTAESGSYNEQFF	TGCAGTCCCCGAACCGCGGAGAGCGGGAGCTACAATGAGCAGTTCTTC
many	TRBV29-1	NA	TRBJ2-1	CSVALKGTGEQFF	TGCAGCGTTGCGCTAAAGGGGACGGGCGAGCAGTTCTTC
many	TRBV10-3	NA	TRBJ2-2	CAISDGITHGELFF	TGTGCCATCAGTGACGGGATTACTCACGGGGAGCTGTTTTTT
many	TRBV7-8	TRBD2	TRBJ2-5	CASSLGLAAYQETQYF	TGTGCCAGCAGCTTAGGGCTAGCGGCGTACCAAGAGACCCAGTACTTC
NA	TRBV18	NA	TRBJ2-7	CASSPGYGESEQYF	TGTGCCAGCTCACCGGGTTACGGGGAATCCGAGCAGTACTTC
NA	TRBV7-2	NA	TRBJ2-2	CASSLWESNTGELFF	TGTGCCAGCAGCTTATGGGAGTCAAACACCGGGGAGCTGTTTTTT
NA	TRBV27	NA	TRBJ2-1	CASSLSTPQRAYNEQFF	TGTGCCAGCAGTTTATCGACCCCCCAGCGGGCGTACAATGAGCAGTTCTTC
few	TRBV6-6	NA	TRBJ2-1	CASSYPTQSYNEQFF	TGTGCCAGCAGTTACCCAACGCAGTCCTACAATGAGCAGTTCTTC
NA	TRBV12-3/TRBV12-4	TRBD2	TRBJ2-2	CASRNLAGGDTGELFF	TGTGCCAGCAGAAACCTAGCGGGAGGGGACACCGGGGAGCTGTTTTTT
NA	TRBV3-1	NA	TRBJ2-7	CASGLTGTGSYEQYF	TGTGCCAGTGGACTCACAGGGACGGGCTCCTACGAGCAGTACTTC
NA	TRBV6-2/TRBV6-3	NA	TRBJ2-1	CASSVFYNEQFF	TGTGCCAGCAGCGTCTTTTACAATGAGCAGTTCTTC
NA	TRBV12-3/TRBV12-4	NA	TRBJ1-2	CASKGSNNYGYTF	TGTGCCAGCAAGGGGTCCAATAACTATGGCTACACCTTC
NA	TRBV29-1	TRBD1	TRBJ2-3	CSVGEGQGATDTQYF	TGCAGCGTTGGAGAGGGACAGGGGGCCACAGATACGCAGTATTTT
few	TRBV6-6	TRBD2	TRBJ2-1	CASIPSGASSYNEQFF	TGTGCCAGCATCCCTAGCGGGGCTAGCTCCTACAATGAGCAGTTCTTC
few	TRBV18	TRBD1	TRBJ2-3	CASSPGQGLTDTQYF	TGTGCCAGCTCACCAGGACAGGGACTCACAGATACGCAGTATTTT
few	TRBV6-5	NA	TRBJ2-7	CASSSNTRGRDEQYF	TGTGCCAGCAGCTCCAATACGCGGGGACGCGACGAGCAGTACTTC
many	TRBV2	TRBD2	TRBJ2-1	CASPISRTSGSFSSYNEQFF	TGTGCCAGCCCAATTAGCCGGACTAGCGGGAGTTTCAGCTCCTACAATGAGCAGTTCTTC